This TCR beta chain was observed in a study of T cell responses to AZD1222 COVID-19 vaccine. Study findings and constraints: Reportedly, nearly half of unique spike TCRs recognized epitopes outside B.1.351/B.1.1.7 mutations. Among AZD1222 vaccinees, only six or seven were seropositive at baseline.

CDR3 length: 16 amino acids. The germline V gene encodes CDR1 MDHEN and CDR2 SYDVKM. V lost 2 bases, J lost 10 bases, and 24 bases lay in between. In regard to this clone: Its matching antigen is unknown.

Repertoires were generated with immunoSEQ multiplex PCR, while TCRdb's copy carries only in-frame clones and drops some. The sample records 100,000 to 150,000 clones, about 90% being singletons. The receptor comes from an adult in good health. This sample comprised peripheral blood, obtained on day 0 of AZD1222 vaccination. The chain uses TRBV28 and TRBJ2-7; perhaps D is TRBD1 or TRBD2 (5 bases each). CDR3 DNA sequence: TGTGCCAGCAGTTTAGGAGGCAGCGGACACGAAACAGGACAGTACTTC. Its protein product is CASSLGGSGHETGQYF.